This TCR beta chain was documented in a study of cytomegalovirus exposure and HLA in healthy donors (dated by TCRdb to between 2016 and 2019). Regarding the complete study: An earlier analysis of approximately 590 of the donors reported 250 to 300 Gb of sequence data and roughly 100 million unique TCR beta sequences from some 180 million T cells. A later analysis re-examined previously published TCR beta repertoires from roughly 650 donors and added high-resolution HLA genotyping to investigate patterns of TCR occurrence. Donor age, sex, ethnicity and CMV serostatus were compiled alongside the repertoire data. The later analysis used no new phenotypic data to find candidate immune exposures, relying instead on TCR beta sequences and their occurrence across donors. An early release covering about 600 HLA-typed donors comprised about 290 gigabases of sequencing data and approximately 80 million unique TCR sequences. Of the roughly 390 genotyped donors, approximately 83% fell in the genetic ancestry cluster associated with self-reported Caucasian donors. The study aimed to test whether cataloging public T cell receptors could reveal signatures of past pathogen exposure. The T cell repertoires of 666 subjects were profiled by immunosequencing and related to cytomegalovirus serostatus. An earlier analysis of 587 of the donors used high-throughput TCR beta sequencing to judge whether each TCR beta V gene segment behaved as functional or pseudogenic. Among some 410 genotyped donors of the cohort, an average of 235,054 unique TCR beta nucleotide sequences were sequenced per donor, around 18% of them non-productive. In a later genetic analysis, genome-wide SNP genotypes for about 65% of the roughly 670 donors were used, and that subset was treated as a discovery cohort. A separate validation cohort of some 130 different subjects was used in addition to the approximately 670-subject first cohort. All discovery cohort repertoires had been generated using a single sequencing platform. Typing coverage differed by locus: A, B, C, DRB1 and DQB1 were typed in about 629-640 donors, DQA1 in about 550, DPA1 in roughly 590, and DPB1 in roughly 470. HLA typing included class I and class II loci at four-digit resolution. High-throughput TCR immunosequencing, statistical association of individual TCRs with disease status, and machine learning were combined to predict cytomegalovirus infection status. Four to six DR-DQ haplotypes were handled as single units for association and clustering, since linkage in the cohort was strong. On the study overall, not on this receptor specifically: Several of the top co-occurrence clusters appeared to be linked to parvovirus B19, influenza, CMV and Epstein-Barr virus, according to a later analysis. In a later analysis, most CMV-associated TCR beta chains were found to appear HLA-restricted, with HLA associations seemingly driven largely by CMV exposure. A cluster of highly shared sequence variants was judged likely to be a technical artifact of the sequencing pipeline. Some IMGT-functional V segments, including TRBV6-2 and TRBV6-3, could not be told apart with the 87-base-pair reads, so those segments were excluded. V-gene and J-gene trimming of TCR beta chains was associated with a missense DCLRE1C variant in a later genetic analysis, and the association was replicated in an independent cohort. The only immune exposure information available for the cohort was CMV serostatus. In a later analysis, the rate of TCR association differed among HLA loci, with DRB1 alleles having the most associated TCRs and HLA-C alleles having the fewest. In the study, around 160 TCR beta chains were listed as associated with cytomegalovirus. While some public TCRs were present in many individuals, most TCR sequences turned up only very rarely across donors. In vitro tests confirmed that three of the cytomegalovirus-associated TCR beta chains recognize cytomegalovirus antigens. Presence/absence analyses assumed roughly uniform sequencing depth across donors, an assumption that may not hold. When HLA alleles, especially DR and DQ, strongly co-occurred, attributing TCR associations to individual alleles was difficult. At a false discovery rate of 0.05, a later analysis linked approximately 18,000 TCR beta sequences to specific HLA alleles. According to the authors, the approach could potentially be generalized to other disease states and immunological phenotypes. Cytomegalovirus status was reported to be diagnosed by the classifier with high specificity and sensitivity in both the original and validation cohorts. Compared with the roughly 670-donor mean, donors in an Asian-associated ancestry cluster had fewer N-insertions in productive TCRs, according to a later genetic analysis. In a later analysis, HLA-associated TCR beta chains were found to be more clonally expanded and to have lower generation probabilities than equally common non-associated chains. Because counts were too low, approximately 18 rarely observed V segments, including chromosome 9 orphons, were excluded from the earlier analysis of 587 of the donors. HLA typing was unavailable for some donors at each locus, so association tests used only the typed subset. A further reported finding was that TCR beta sequences accurately predicted the HLA-A and HLA-B alleles for most subjects in the first cohort. Linkage disequilibrium might explain the correlated functional status among segregating V segments, but an unknown experimental factor could not be ruled out. In an earlier analysis of some 500 of the donors, most TCR beta V segments appeared in productive rearrangements about 87% or about 30% of the time, broadly matching IMGT annotations. In this cohort, only TCR beta chains were sequenced, and detectable features were limited by the absence of alpha or paired-chain data.

Library preparation was by the immunoSEQ multiplex PCR assay. A mixture of 60 forward primers for TCR Vbeta segments and 13 reverse primers for TCR Jbeta segments was used in the multiplex PCR. Amplification of the CDR3 region of rearranged TCR beta genes was performed with a multiplex PCR assay on genomic DNA. Amplified TCR beta libraries were sequenced as 87-base-pair reads on the Illumina HiSeq System. On the authors' methods: Across the roughly 600 repertoires, a later analysis counted roughly 84 million unique TCR beta chains, 8.5 million to 12 million of which were shared by at least two donors. Raw reads were error-corrected and collapsed into unique sequences with a nearest-neighbor algorithm that merged closely related sequences to remove PCR and sequencing errors. To assign V, D and J gene segments, CDR3 sequences were aligned to IMGT reference sequences. For a sequence to be retained, a match of at least six nucleotides was required to both a V gene segment and a J gene segment. Rearrangements were classified as productive when the CDR3 lacked stop codons and remained in frame with V and J, and all other rearrangements were classified as non-productive. CDR3 was defined according to IMGT convention as the region running from the second conserved V-encoded cysteine to the conserved J-encoded phenylalanine. The earlier analysis of some 550 of the donors excluded any sequence lacking an unambiguous match to a single V gene segment. In an earlier analysis of some 590 of the donors, V segments were called functional above 56.7% productive rearrangements and were called segregating when the between-donor standard deviation exceeded 5%. A statistical classification framework was built to diagnose cytomegalovirus status from the catalog of TCR beta chain sequences. A later analysis assigned V and J genes by comparing TCR nucleotide sequences with IMGT/GENE-DB human TR gene sequences. Using the TCRdist pipeline, a later analysis assigned CDR3 sequences along with most-parsimonious VDJ recombination scenarios. A later analysis defined each TCR beta chain by its CDR3 amino acid sequence plus V-gene family, and excluded reads lacking a unique V-gene family. In a later analysis, 550 to 650 highly shared, low-generation-probability nucleotide sequences were removed to address suspected cross-contamination and a sequencing artifact. A later analysis calculated a clonal expansion index for each public chain from normalized within-repertoire ranks of inferred template counts. In a later analysis, generation probabilities were computed using a VDJ recombination model fitted to out-of-frame rearrangements, and the results were checked against IGoR. Hypergeometric tests were used in a later analysis to score TCR-TCR, TCR-HLA and TCR-CMV co-occurrence, with a repertoire-size bias correction applied to the TCR pairs. False discovery rates were estimated in a later analysis by permuting HLA or CMV assignments 20 times. In a later analysis, co-occurring TCRs were grouped using DBSCAN, with TCRdist sequence similarity added in when clustering inside HLA-allele-positive subsets. For co-occurrence clustering, repertoires with fewer than 30,000 or more than 120,000 public chains were excluded, along with five repertoires with anomalous nucleotide sharing. TCRdb's version of the immuneACCESS table is confined to in-frame rearrangements and falls short of the full clone set. An unresolved V gene accounts for under half of the shortfall where checked; the remainder is of unknown origin. V, J and clone size were drawn from that table, and D and trimming were deduced from the DNA. The sample table records 150,000 to 200,000 clones; 77% of these occur just once. The top ten clonotypes cover around 3.2% of the sample.

Concerning this clone: There is no known antigen for this receptor. No clone much larger than this one lies a single base away; base qualities are absent.

The cohort comprised around 690 healthy bone marrow donors. At the time of sampling, every cohort member was nominally healthy, though immune exposures that went unrecorded were likely present. The donor tested CMV seronegative and was one of the 352 seronegative cohort members. A peripheral blood sample was collected from each donor, and TCR beta sequencing was performed on peripheral blood mononuclear cells. The Qiagen DNeasy Blood Extraction Kit was used to extract genomic DNA from the blood cell samples. Including the terminal cysteine and phenylalanine, the CDR3 comprises 13 residues. Only the CDR3 portion is preserved as DNA: 39 bases, with reading frame beginning at the first base. Taken from the germline V gene (reference sequence), the CDR1 and CDR2 loops are LNHDA and SQIVND. The V end loses 3 bases and the J end loses 7 bases, and a stretch of 12 bases separates them.

The specimen sequenced was PBMCs. The clonotype originates from a female donor in good health and CMV-seronegative. The chain employs TRBV19 and TRBJ1-1; a weak D assignment points to TRBD1 (5 bases agree). The DNA sequence is given as TGTGCCAGTAGTATTGGGGGGTTCGGTGAAGCTTTCTTT. The encoded protein is CASSIGGFGEAFF.